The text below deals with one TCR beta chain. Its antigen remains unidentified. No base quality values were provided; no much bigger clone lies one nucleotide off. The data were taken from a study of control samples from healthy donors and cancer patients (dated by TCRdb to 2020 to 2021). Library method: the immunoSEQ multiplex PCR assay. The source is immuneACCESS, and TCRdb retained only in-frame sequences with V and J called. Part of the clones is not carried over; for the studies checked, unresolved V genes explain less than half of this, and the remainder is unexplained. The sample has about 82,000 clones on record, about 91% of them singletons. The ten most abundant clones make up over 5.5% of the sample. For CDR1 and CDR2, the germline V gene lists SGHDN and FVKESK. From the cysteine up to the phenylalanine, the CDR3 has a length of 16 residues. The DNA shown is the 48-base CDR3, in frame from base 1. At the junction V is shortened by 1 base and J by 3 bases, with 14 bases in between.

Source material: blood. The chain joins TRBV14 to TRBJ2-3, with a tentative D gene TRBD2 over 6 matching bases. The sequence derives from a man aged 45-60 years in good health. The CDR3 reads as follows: CASSQALAGWTDTQYF. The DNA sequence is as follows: TGTGCCAGCAGCCAAGCCTTGGCGGGGTGGACAGATACGCAGTATTTT.